This T cell receptor (beta chain) was documented in a study of blood T cell repertoires in COVID-19. Study as a whole: The analysed material was cDNA or gDNA that came from T cells, B-cell-depleted T cells, or PBMCs.

TCRdb keeps only in-frame clones here, not all; method: immunoSEQ multiplex PCR. This sample yields 150,000 to 200,000 clones, of which under 85% are seen a single time; 9.8% belongs to the top ten. The ends were cut back, 7 bases at V and 4 bases at J, with 13 bases in the middle. The V gene's germline CDR1 is MNHEY and CDR2 SVGAGI. This CDR3 has 13 amino acids. The sample holds a few counts of this clone. This chain connects TRBV6-5 to TRBJ1-1; TRBD1 might be the D (5 bases). Sample: peripheral blood. This TCR came from an elderly woman with acute or convalescent COVID-19. The CDR3 nucleotides read TGTGCCAGCACGGACCTGGGGGGCACTGAAGCTTTCTTT. This translates into CASTDLGGTEAFF.